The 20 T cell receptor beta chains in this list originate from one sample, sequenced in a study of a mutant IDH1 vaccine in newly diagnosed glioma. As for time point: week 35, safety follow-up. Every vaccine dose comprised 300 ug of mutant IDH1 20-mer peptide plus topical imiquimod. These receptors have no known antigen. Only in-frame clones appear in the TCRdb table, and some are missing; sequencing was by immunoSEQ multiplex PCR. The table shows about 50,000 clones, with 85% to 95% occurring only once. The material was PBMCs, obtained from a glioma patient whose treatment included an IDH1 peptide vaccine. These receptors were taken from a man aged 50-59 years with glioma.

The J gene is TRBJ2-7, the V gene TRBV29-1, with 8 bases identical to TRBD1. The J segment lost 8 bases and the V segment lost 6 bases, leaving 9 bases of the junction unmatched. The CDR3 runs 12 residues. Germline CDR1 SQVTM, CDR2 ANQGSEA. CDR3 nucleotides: TGCAGCGTAGTGGACAGGGAAACACAGCAGTACTTC. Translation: CSVVDRETQQYF.

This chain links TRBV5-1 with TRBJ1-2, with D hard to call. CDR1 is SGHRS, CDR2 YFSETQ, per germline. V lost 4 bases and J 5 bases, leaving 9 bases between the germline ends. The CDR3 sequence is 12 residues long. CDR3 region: CASSPSGYGYTF. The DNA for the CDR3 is TGCGCCAGCAGCCCATCGGGGTATGGCTACACCTTC.

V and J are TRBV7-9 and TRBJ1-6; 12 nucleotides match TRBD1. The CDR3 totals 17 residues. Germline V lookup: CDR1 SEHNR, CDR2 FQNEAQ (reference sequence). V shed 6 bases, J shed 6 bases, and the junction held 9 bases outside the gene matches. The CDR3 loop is CASRAEGTGGGNSPLHF. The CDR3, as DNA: TGTGCCAGCAGAGCCGAGGGGACAGGGGGCGGTAATTCACCCCTCCACTTT.

The CDR3 loop reads CASSPLAGAYEQYF. The DNA for the CDR3 is TGTGCCAGCTCACCACTAGCGGGGGCCTACGAGCAGTACTTC. The chain combines TRBV18 with TRBJ2-7; 9 bases are a match to TRBD2. CDR1 and CDR2 (germline): KGHSH, LQKENI. J was trimmed by 2 bases and V by 1 base; bases with no gene match: 0. The CDR3 extends over 14 amino acids.

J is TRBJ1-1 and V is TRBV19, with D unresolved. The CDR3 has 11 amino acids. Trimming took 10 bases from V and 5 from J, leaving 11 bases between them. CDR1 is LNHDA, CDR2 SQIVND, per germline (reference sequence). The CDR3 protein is CATKTVTEAFF. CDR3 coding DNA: TGTGCCACCAAAACGGTGACTGAAGCTTTCTTT.

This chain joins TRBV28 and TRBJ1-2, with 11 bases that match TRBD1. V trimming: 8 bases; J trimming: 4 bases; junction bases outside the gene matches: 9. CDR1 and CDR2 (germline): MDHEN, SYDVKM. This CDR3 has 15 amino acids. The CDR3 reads CASFVRGQGVYGYTF. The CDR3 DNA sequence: TGTGCCAGCTTTGTTCGGGGACAGGGGGTCTATGGCTACACCTTC.

The CDR3 sequence is CASSPRGRNTGELFF. In DNA, the CDR3 is TGTGCCAGCTCACCACGTGGGAGGAACACCGGGGAGCTGTTTTTT. The chain employs TRBV18 and TRBJ2-2; possibly TRBD2 for D (5 bases). The germline gives CDR1 KGHSH, CDR2 LQKENI. The CDR3 covers 15 residues. The V end was cut by 1 base, the J end by 1 base, with 7 bases between.

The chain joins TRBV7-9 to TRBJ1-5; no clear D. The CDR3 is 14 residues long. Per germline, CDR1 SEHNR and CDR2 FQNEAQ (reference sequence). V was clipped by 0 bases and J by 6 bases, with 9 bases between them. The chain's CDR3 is CASSLAGFGQPQHF. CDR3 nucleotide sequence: TGTGCCAGCAGCTTAGCTGGCTTCGGTCAGCCCCAGCATTTT.

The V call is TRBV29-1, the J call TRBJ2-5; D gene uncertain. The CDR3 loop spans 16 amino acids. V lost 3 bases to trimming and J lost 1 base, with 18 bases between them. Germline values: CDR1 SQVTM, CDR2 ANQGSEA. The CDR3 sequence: CSVEEQSVPVQETQYF. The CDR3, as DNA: TGCAGCGTTGAGGAACAGTCCGTCCCCGTCCAAGAGACCCAGTACTTC.

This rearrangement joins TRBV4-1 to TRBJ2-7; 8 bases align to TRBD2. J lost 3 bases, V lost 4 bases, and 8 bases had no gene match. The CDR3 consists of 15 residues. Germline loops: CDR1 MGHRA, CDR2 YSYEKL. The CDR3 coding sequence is TGCGCCAGCAGCCCTGGTATAGGGACTAGCTACGAGCAGTACTTC. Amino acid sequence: CASSPGIGTSYEQYF.

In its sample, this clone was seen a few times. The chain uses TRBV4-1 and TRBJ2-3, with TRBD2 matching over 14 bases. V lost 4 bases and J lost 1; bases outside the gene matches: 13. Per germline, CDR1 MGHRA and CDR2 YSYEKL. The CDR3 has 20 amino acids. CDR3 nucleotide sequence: TGCGCCAGCAGCCCCCGACTAGCGGGAGGGCCTTCGGGTCGCACAGATACGCAGTATTTT. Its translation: CASSPRLAGGPSGRTDTQYF.

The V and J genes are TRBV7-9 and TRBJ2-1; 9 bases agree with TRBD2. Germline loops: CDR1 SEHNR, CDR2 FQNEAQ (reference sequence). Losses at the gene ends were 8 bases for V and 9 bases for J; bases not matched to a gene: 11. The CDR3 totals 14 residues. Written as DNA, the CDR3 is TGTGCCAGCTCCTATAGCGGGAGTATGGTTGAGCAGTTCTTC. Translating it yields CASSYSGSMVEQFF.

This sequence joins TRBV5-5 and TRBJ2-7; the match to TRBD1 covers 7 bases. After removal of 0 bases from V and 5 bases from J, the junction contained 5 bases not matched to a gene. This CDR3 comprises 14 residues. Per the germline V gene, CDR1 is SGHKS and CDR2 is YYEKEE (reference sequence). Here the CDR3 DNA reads TGTGCCAGCAGCTTGGTAGACAGGGACCACGAGCAGTACTTC. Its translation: CASSLVDRDHEQYF.

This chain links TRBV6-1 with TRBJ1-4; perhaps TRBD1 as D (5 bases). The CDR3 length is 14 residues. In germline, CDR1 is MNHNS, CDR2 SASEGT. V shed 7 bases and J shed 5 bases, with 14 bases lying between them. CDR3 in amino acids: CASTRDRANEKLFF. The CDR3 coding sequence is TGTGCCAGCACCAGGGACCGGGCGAATGAAAAACTGTTTTTT.

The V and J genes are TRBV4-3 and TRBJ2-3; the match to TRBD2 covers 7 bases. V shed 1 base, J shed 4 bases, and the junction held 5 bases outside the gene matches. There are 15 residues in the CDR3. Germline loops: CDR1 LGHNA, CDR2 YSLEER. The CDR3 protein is CASSQGVGGSDTQYF. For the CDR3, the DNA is TGCGCCAGCAGCCAAGGGGTGGGGGGGTCAGATACGCAGTATTTT.

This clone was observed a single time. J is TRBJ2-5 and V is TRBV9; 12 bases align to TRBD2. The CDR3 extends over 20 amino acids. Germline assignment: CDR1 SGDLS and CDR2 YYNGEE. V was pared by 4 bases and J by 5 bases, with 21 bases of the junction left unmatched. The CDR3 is CASSFNPRTSGVGGEETQYF. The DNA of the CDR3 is TGTGCCAGCAGCTTCAACCCGAGGACTAGCGGGGTGGGAGGAGAGGAGACCCAGTACTTC.

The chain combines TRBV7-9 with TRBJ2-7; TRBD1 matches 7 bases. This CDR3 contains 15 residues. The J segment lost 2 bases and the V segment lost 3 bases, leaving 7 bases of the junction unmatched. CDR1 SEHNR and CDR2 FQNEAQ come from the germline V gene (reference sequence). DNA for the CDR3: TGTGCCAGCAGCTTCAGGGAGCAGGGGGCCTACGAGCAGTACTTC. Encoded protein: CASSFREQGAYEQYF.

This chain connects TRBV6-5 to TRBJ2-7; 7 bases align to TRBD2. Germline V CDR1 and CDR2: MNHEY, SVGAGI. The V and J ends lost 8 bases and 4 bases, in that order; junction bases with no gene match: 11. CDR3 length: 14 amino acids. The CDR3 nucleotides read TGTGCCAGCGGGAATGCGGGAGCGATGTACGAGCAGTACTTC. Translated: CASGNAGAMYEQYF.

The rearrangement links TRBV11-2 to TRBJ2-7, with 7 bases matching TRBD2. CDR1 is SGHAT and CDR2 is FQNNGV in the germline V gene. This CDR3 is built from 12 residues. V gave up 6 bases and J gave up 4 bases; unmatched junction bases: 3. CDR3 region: CASSFGGYEQYF. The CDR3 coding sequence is TGTGCCAGCAGTTTCGGGGGGTACGAGCAGTACTTC.

CDR3 residues: CASSQDLGWGAETQYF. In DNA, the CDR3 is TGTGCCAGCAGCCAAGATTTGGGCTGGGGGGCAGAGACCCAGTACTTC. The chain combines TRBV14 with TRBJ2-5, with D perhaps TRBD1 or TRBD2 (6 bases each). The ends were cut back, 0 bases at V and 4 bases at J, with 15 bases in the middle. Germline V gene data show CDR1 as SGHDN and CDR2 as FVKESK. The CDR3 sequence is 16 residues long.